Listed below are T cell receptor beta chains from one sample, sequenced in a study of blood T cell repertoires in COVID-19. Assay used: immunoSEQ multiplex PCR; TCRdb lists only in-frame clones, some missing. Among approximately 94,000 clones listed, about 90% were seen once. The sample taken for sequencing was peripheral blood. The receptor source for this set is a woman in her forties or fifties in a cohort sampled during active COVID-19. The CDR3 runs from the conserved cysteine through the conserved F or W. Fields, in order: J gene, V gene, clone size, D gene, CDR3 protein, CDR3 DNA. The D gene is left open where the match is weak. The size field is filled for only some rows; it gives once, few, many or a size class.

TRBJ2-3,TRBV24-1,.,TRBD1,CATSDSDGTGGLYTQYF,TGTGCCACCAGTGACTCGGACGGGACAGGGGGACTTTATACGCAGTATTTT
TRBJ2-1,TRBV5-1,once,.,CASSPPRTYNEQFF,TGCGCCAGCAGCCCCCCCCGTACCTACAATGAGCAGTTCTTC
TRBJ2-1,TRBV5-6,.,.,CASSPRVAGQSYNEQFF,TGTGCCAGCAGCCCGCGGGTGGCAGGTCAATCCTACAATGAGCAGTTCTTC
TRBJ2-1,TRBV3-1/TRBV3-2,.,TRBD1,CASSPRDRDYNEQFF,TGTGCCAGCAGCCCCCGGGACAGGGACTACAATGAGCAGTTCTTC
TRBJ2-7,TRBV6-6,.,TRBD1,CASQTGPSYEQYF,TGTGCCAGTCAGACAGGGCCGTCCTACGAGCAGTACTTC
TRBJ1-4,TRBV3-1/TRBV3-2,.,.,CASSLRQAGDEKLFF,TGTGCCAGCAGCCTCCGACAGGCGGGGGATGAAAAACTGTTTTTT
TRBJ1-4,TRBV7-9,.,.,CASSLLPTTGKLFF,TGTGCCAGCAGCTTATTACCTACGACTGGAAAACTGTTTTTT
TRBJ2-2,TRBV3-1/TRBV3-2,.,.,CASSQAFYGLTGELFF,TGTGCCAGCAGCCAAGCATTTTATGGACTTACCGGGGAGCTGTTTTTT
TRBJ1-1,TRBV18,.,.,CASSPGGNTEAFF,TGTGCCAGCTCACCAGGGGGCAACACTGAAGCTTTCTTT
TRBJ2-3,TRBV13,.,TRBD2,CASSTREGLSTDTQYF,TGTGCCAGCAGCACCCGGGAGGGCCTTAGCACAGATACGCAGTATTTT
TRBJ2-3,TRBV3-1/TRBV3-2,.,TRBD1,CASSQPTTGYTDTQYF,TGTGCCAGCAGCCAACCTACGACAGGGTACACAGATACGCAGTATTTT
TRBJ2-7,TRBV3-1/TRBV3-2,.,.,CASSPSPYEQYF,TGTGCCAGCAGCCCCTCCCCCTACGAGCAGTACTTC
TRBJ2-2,TRBV6-1,.,.,CASSLTGPNTGELFF,TGTGCCAGCAGCCTGACAGGACCAAACACCGGGGAGCTGTTTTTT
TRBJ1-2,TRBV7-9,.,TRBD1,CASSPGTANYGYTF,TGTGCCAGCAGCCCCGGGACAGCTAACTATGGCTACACCTTC
TRBJ1-2,TRBV6-5,.,.,CASSPWGGPHTF,TGTGCCAGCAGCCCCTGGGGGGGCCCTCACACCTTC
TRBJ1-1,TRBV16,.,TRBD1,CASSLETGRTEAFF,TGTGCCAGCAGCCTGGAGACAGGGAGGACTGAAGCTTTCTTT
TRBJ1-5,TRBV12-3/TRBV12-4,.,.,CASSVGNQPQHF,TGTGCCAGCAGCGTAGGCAATCAGCCCCAGCATTTT
TRBJ1-1,TRBV23-1,.,.,CASMGGNTEAFF,TGCGCCAGCATGGGGGGGAACACTGAAGCTTTCTTT
TRBJ1-2,TRBV5-8,.,.,CASSPPPRDTQRNYGYTF,TGTGCCAGCAGCCCGCCTCCCCGGGACACACAACGGAACTATGGCTACACCTTC
TRBJ2-2,TRBV11-2,.,TRBD1,CASSLVQGATGELFF,TGTGCCAGCAGCTTAGTGCAGGGGGCCACCGGGGAGCTGTTTTTT
TRBJ2-5,TRBV5-1,.,.,CASSRVSRETQYF,TGCGCCAGCAGTCGGGTCTCTCGAGAGACCCAGTACTTC
TRBJ1-3,TRBV3-1/TRBV3-2,.,.,CASSQGGGGNTIYF,TGTGCCAGCAGCCAGGGCGGGGGCGGAAACACCATATATTTT
TRBJ2-3,TRBV28,.,.,CASSSPPSGTDTQYF,TGTGCCAGCAGTTCCCCCCCCAGCGGGACAGATACGCAGTATTTT
TRBJ1-6,TRBV11-3,.,TRBD1,CASSYRQGNSPLHF,TGTGCCAGCAGCTACCGACAGGGGAATTCACCCCTCCACTTT
TRBJ1-4,TRBV6-6,.,.,CASTGGEKLFF,TGTGCCAGCACAGGCGGGGAAAAACTGTTTTTT
TRBJ2-1,TRBV28,.,.,CASSSPPQGNNEQFF,TGTGCCAGCAGTTCCCCACCACAGGGAAACAATGAGCAGTTCTTC